These T cell receptor beta chains were read from a single sample in a study of breast tumors, draining lymph nodes, adjacent tissues. Each CDR3 protein gets one entry after TCRdb re-called the multiplex PCR reads with MiXCR. The table records around 20,000 distinct CDR3 sequences, approximately 33% of them present only once. The sample comprised breast tumor tissue. The source of these receptors is a female donor with breast cancer. Some clones in this sample may be carry-over from other donors' samples. Each CDR3 is given with its conserved first and last residue. A D gene is named only where the DNA matches it firmly. For some rows the clone size is stated as once, few or many, or as a class when expanded; others skip it.

TRBJ1-2 | TRBD1 | TRBV28 | . | CASSPGQGPYGYTF | TGTGCCAGCAGTCCGGGACAGGGCCCCTATGGCTACACCTTC
TRBJ1-4 | . | TRBV7-6 | many | CASSLQPSTNEKLFF | TGTGCCAGCAGCTTACAGCCTTCAACTAATGAAAAACTGTTTTTT
TRBJ2-7 | TRBD1 | TRBV10-2 | many | CASGQGANEQYF | TGCGCCAGCGGACAGGGGGCGAACGAGCAGTACTTC
TRBJ1-2 | . | TRBV7-9 | . | CASSSMGIRGRGYTF | TGTGCCAGCAGCTCCATGGGCATCCGGGGCCGAGGCTACACCTTC
TRBJ1-6 | . | TRBV11-3 | many | CASSFNSGVGNSPLHF | TGTGCCAGCAGCTTTAATTCGGGGGTCGGTAATTCACCCCTCCACTTT
TRBJ1-5 | . | TRBV6-2/TRBV6-3 | many | CASTPNPSQPQHF | TGTGCCAGCACTCCTAACCCCAGTCAGCCCCAGCATTTT
TRBJ2-2 | . | TRBV20-1 | many | CSARAIMGPDWAGELFF | TGCAGTGCTAGAGCTATCATGGGCCCGGACTGGGCCGGGGAGCTGTTTTTT
TRBJ2-3 | . | TRBV10-3 | many | CAISERTRPDTQYF | TGTGCCATCAGTGAGCGCACCCGCCCAGATACGCAGTATTTT
TRBJ2-3 | . | TRBV12-3/TRBV12-4 | many | CASSLTGTQYF | TGTGCCAGCAGTTTAACCGGTACGCAGTATTTT
TRBJ2-1 | . | TRBV29-1 | few | CSVRSGGAYNEQFF | TGCAGCGTCCGATCGGGGGGCGCCTACAATGAGCAGTTCTTC
TRBJ2-7 | TRBD2 | TRBV30 | many | CAWGLADYEQYF | TGTGCCTGGGGACTAGCGGACTACGAGCAGTACTTC
TRBJ1-4 | . | TRBV20-1 | . | CSARGGTGSANEKLFF | TGCAGTGCTAGAGGGGGGACGGGGAGCGCTAATGAAAAACTGTTTTTT
TRBJ2-5 | . | TRBV11-1 | many | CASSSGAWETQYF | TGTGCCAGCTCGTCAGGGGCATGGGAGACCCAGTACTTC
TRBJ2-5 | . | TRBV27 | many | CASSFAGTLQETQYF | TGTGCCAGCAGTTTCGCCGGGACTTTACAAGAGACCCAGTACTTC
TRBJ2-2 | TRBD2 | TRBV30 | . | CAWSVGLRTLRTSANTGELFF | TGTGCCTGGAGTGTAGGGTTACGCACTCTTAGGACTAGCGCGAACACCGGGGAGCTGTTTTTT
TRBJ2-7 | TRBD2 | TRBV28 | many | CASRNSGRGYEQYF | TGTGCCAGCAGGAATAGCGGGAGAGGCTACGAGCAGTACTTC
TRBJ2-7 | TRBD2 | TRBV9 | many | CASSVAHGTSSNEQYF | TGTGCCAGCAGCGTTGCTCATGGGACTAGTAGCAACGAGCAGTACTTC
TRBJ1-2 | . | TRBV6-5 | . | CASSSGPTNYGYTF | TGTGCCAGCAGTTCCGGGCCTACTAACTATGGCTACACCTTC
TRBJ1-6 | . | TRBV28 | many | CASRSAGYSPLHF | TGTGCCAGCAGGTCCGCGGGGTATTCACCCCTCCACTTT
TRBJ2-3 | TRBD1 | TRBV20-1 | many | CSARGGSTGGSTDTQYF | TGCAGTGCTAGGGGGGGTTCGACAGGGGGTAGCACAGATACGCAGTATTTT
TRBJ1-2 | . | TRBV30 | many | CAWSAQVGYTF | TGTGCCTGGAGTGCCCAAGTGGGCTACACCTTC
TRBJ1-3 | . | TRBV11-2 | . | CASSPQLLSSGNTIYF | TGTGCTAGCAGCCCTCAACTCCTAAGCTCTGGAAACACCATATATTTT
TRBJ1-2 | TRBD1 | TRBV4-1 | many | CASSQDRTGAWTNYGYTF | TGCGCCAGCAGCCAGGACCGGACAGGTGCGTGGACTAACTATGGCTACACCTTC
TRBJ2-7 | . | TRBV7-8 | many | CASKGETSEQYF | TGTGCCAGCAAGGGGGAAACGAGCGAGCAGTACTTC
TRBJ1-5 | . | TRBV27 | few | CASSSHWGAGDQPQHF | TGTGCCAGCAGTTCCCATTGGGGGGCTGGGGATCAGCCCCAGCATTTT
TRBJ2-3 | TRBD2 | TRBV20-1 | . | CSASSPGLARTDTQYF | TGCAGTGCCAGCAGTCCGGGACTAGCCCGCACAGATACGCAGTATTTT
TRBJ1-5 | TRBD1 | TRBV15 | large | CATSWDRELNQPQHF | TGTGCCACCAGCTGGGACAGGGAGCTCAATCAGCCCCAGCATTTT
TRBJ2-7 | TRBD2 | TRBV20-1 | medium-sized | CSARDYLAGVGEQYF | TGCAGTGCTAGAGATTATCTAGCGGGAGTGGGAGAGCAGTACTTC
TRBJ1-2 | TRBD1 | TRBV3-1 | many | CASSQVQGDRYGYTF | TGTGCCAGCAGCCAAGTGCAGGGGGATCGTTATGGCTACACCTTC
TRBJ2-3 | . | TRBV5-4 | few | CASSFVGAAVDTQYF | TGTGCCAGCAGCTTTGTGGGTGCCGCAGTTGATACGCAGTATTTT
TRBJ2-2 | . | TRBV4-3 | many | CASSQEGGAGELFF | TGCGCCAGCAGCCAAGAAGGGGGGGCCGGGGAGCTGTTTTTT
TRBJ2-5 | . | TRBV10-3 | many | CAISEADSQETQYF | TGTGCCATCAGTGAGGCAGACTCCCAAGAGACCCAGTACTTC
TRBJ2-1 | TRBD2 | TRBV4-2 | many | CASSHPTSADRGANEQFF | TGTGCCAGCAGCCACCCGACTAGCGCCGACCGAGGGGCGAATGAGCAGTTCTTC
TRBJ1-2 | . | TRBV4-3 | many | CASSQGRRINYGYTF | TGCGCCAGCAGCCAAGGGAGGCGAATCAACTATGGCTACACCTTC
TRBJ2-7 | TRBD1 | TRBV6-6 | many | CASSYPGQGSYEQYF | TGTGCCAGCAGTTACCCGGGACAGGGTTCCTACGAGCAGTACTTC
TRBJ2-7 | . | TRBV4-1 | once | CASSQVAGEQYF | TGCGCCAGCAGCCAAGTGGCTGGAGAGCAGTACTTC
TRBJ2-1 | TRBD1 | TRBV9 | many | CASSPSGTGVYNEQFF | TGTGCCAGCAGCCCCTCCGGGACAGGAGTCTACAATGAGCAGTTCTTC
TRBJ2-7 | . | TRBV7-9 | . | CASSPTDSYEQYF | TGTGCCAGCAGCCCTACGGACAGCTACGAGCAGTACTTC
TRBJ2-3 | TRBD2 | TRBV20-1 | . | CSASSALAASTDTQYF | TGCAGTGCTAGTTCCGCACTAGCGGCTAGCACAGATACGCAGTATTTT
TRBJ1-5 | . | TRBV19 | many | CASSEIRAQPQHF | TGTGCCAGTAGTGAGATCAGGGCCCAGCCCCAGCATTTT
TRBJ2-5 | TRBD2 | TRBV24-1 | medium-sized | CATSEPLAGGETQYF | TGTGCCACCAGTGAACCACTAGCGGGAGGAGAGACCCAGTACTTC
TRBJ2-3 | TRBD2 | TRBV5-1 | many | CASRLAGGPSDTQYF | TGCGCCAGCAGGTTAGCGGGAGGGCCGTCGGATACGCAGTATTTT